This T cell receptor (beta chain) originates from a study of T cell changes during pregnancy in multiple sclerosis. Using immunoSEQ multiplex PCR, the repertoire was profiled, and TCRdb retains in-frame clones only, with some absent. The sample has some 85,000 clones, 85% to 95% seen once. This clonotype was sampled from a female donor in good health, enrolled as a control in a pregnancy study. Sequencing used peripheral blood, obtained in the second trimester of pregnancy.

The CDR3 nucleotides are TGCGCGACGGGGGAAGCTGACAGGGGGGAGAGTTCATTAACTAATGAAAAACTGTTTTTT. Its protein product is CATGEADRGESSLTNEKLFF. This chain links TRBV10-1 with TRBJ1-4; 9 bases are a match to TRBD1. The germline gives CDR1 WNHNN, CDR2 SYGVQD (reference sequence). This CDR3 region has 20 residues.